Below, 29 T cell receptor beta chains from the same sample are listed, as sequenced in a study of CD8+CD57+ T cells in acquired aplastic anemia. The sequenced patients had an expansion of CD8+CD57+ cells seen by flow cytometry. Genomic DNA templated the TCR beta VDJ and CDR3 profiling. MiXCR, applied by TCRdb to the reads, yields one record per CDR3 protein. The sample shows about 270,000 distinct CDR3 sequences, 82% of them seen only once. The material sequenced was sorted CD4+, CD8+, or CD8+CD57+ T cells (not recorded which) from PBMCs. These TCRs come from a human donor with aplastic anemia.

This chain connects TRBV9 to TRBJ2-2; D is ambiguous. CDR1 and CDR2 from the germline V gene are SGDLS and YYNGEE. This CDR3 is built from 14 residues. Trimming took 3 bases from V and 2 from J, leaving 8 bases between them. CDR3 in amino acids: CASSDLGNTGELFF. The CDR3 nucleotides read TGTGCCAGCAGCGATCTTGGAAACACCGGGGAGCTGTTTTTT.

The genes are TRBV7-3 and TRBJ2-3; TRBD2 is a possible D gene (5 bases). Germline V gene sequence: CDR1 SGHTA, CDR2 FQGTGA. The CDR3 consists of 15 residues. V was pared by 7 bases and J by 3 bases, with 17 bases between. The CDR3 bases are TGTGCCAGCACCATCAGCGGAGTCCGGACAGATACGCAGTATTTT. Translated: CASTISGVRTDTQYF.

As concerns this clonotype: This CDR3 fails to terminate in the conserved phenylalanine or tryptophan, so it likely reflects a read error. Because the CDR3's place on the DNA is in doubt, the DNA is left out and the CDR3 is given as listed by TCRdb. V is TRBV2 and J is TRBJ2-7. Termini included, the CDR3 measures 15 amino acids. Looked up from germline, CDR1 is SNHLY and CDR2 is FYNNEI. The CDR3 sequence: CASGNGGTDTQYFCP.

The chain employs TRBV7-9 and TRBJ2-1; possible D gene TRBD1, 6 bases. Germline CDR1 SEHNR, CDR2 FQNEAQ (reference sequence). Trimming removed 0 bases from V and 3 bases from J, with 9 bases in between. There are 15 residues in the CDR3. The CDR3 loop reads CASSLAGAVYNEQFF. The DNA for the CDR3 is TGTGCCAGCAGCTTAGCGGGGGCGGTCTACAATGAGCAGTTCTTC.

V gene TRBV5-4 combines with J gene TRBJ2-3; 8 positions match TRBD1. With V trimmed by 4 bases and J by 6 bases, 7 bases remained unmatched. CDR3 length equals 14 residues. CDR1 and CDR2 (germline): SGHNT, YYREEE (reference sequence). The CDR3: CASSIGQGPDTQYF. The CDR3 nucleotides read TGTGCCAGCAGCATAGGACAGGGTCCCGATACGCAGTATTTT.

Points on this clonotype: A read error may account for a junction end that differs from germline. The chain employs TRBV7-9 and TRBJ2-5; D gene unclear. The V gene's germline CDR1 is SEHNR and CDR2 FQNEAQ (reference sequence). The CDR3 contains 14 residues. The CDR3 loop reads CASSQDRNEQTHGF. The CDR3 region has the DNA TGTGCCAGCAGCCAAGATAGGAATGAGCAGACCCACGGGTTC. The whole variable domain, remainder taken from reference TRBV7-9 and TRBJ2-5, is DTGVSQNPRHKITKRGQNVTFRCDPISEHNRLYWYRQTLGQGPEFLTYFQNEAQLEKSRLLSDRFSAERPKGSFSTLEIQRTEQGDSAMYLCASSQDRNEQTHGFGPGTRLLVL.

As concerns this clonotype: A junction end diverges from the germline sequence, so it may reflect a read error. The V call is TRBV7-3, the J call TRBJ2-7; D unresolved. This CDR3 is 14 amino acids long. Germline values: CDR1 SGHTA, CDR2 FQGTGA. The CDR3 DNA follows: TGTGCCAGCAGCGCCCAAAGCACAGATACGCAGCAGTTTTTC. It translates to CASSAQSTDTQQFF.

The chain is built from TRBV5-4 and TRBJ1-4; TRBD1 agrees at 7 bases. V trimming: 7 bases; J trimming: 7 bases; junction bases outside the gene matches: 4. Germline V gene sequence: CDR1 SGHNT, CDR2 YYREEE (reference sequence). The CDR3 length is 12 residues. The CDR3 is CASSRQGEKLFF. CDR3 DNA sequence: TGTGCCAGCTCAAGACAGGGTGAAAAACTGTTTTTT.

The chain couples TRBV7-2 to TRBJ2-3; no clear D gene. Germline V gene sequence: CDR1 SGHTA, CDR2 FQGNSA. The CDR3 contains 14 residues. The V end was cut by 5 bases, the J end by 6 bases, with 15 bases between. The CDR3 sequence: CASSAARGPDTQYF. CDR3 coding DNA: TGTGCCAGCAGCGCCGCGCGAGGTCCCGATACGCAGTATTTT.

This clonotype was counted a few times. The CDR3 sequence: CSVQGDTEAFF. The CDR3 DNA sequence: TGCAGCGTCCAGGGAGATACTGAAGCTTTCTTT. The genes are TRBV29-1 and TRBJ1-1; TRBD1 might be the D (5 bases). Trimming stripped 6 bases from V and 5 bases from J, with 10 bases between. This CDR3 region has 11 residues. Germline CDR1 reads SQVTM; CDR2 reads ANQGSEA.

The rearrangement uses TRBV24-1 and TRBJ2-2; TRBD2 is a possible D gene (7 bases). This CDR3 contains 13 residues. The ends were cut back, 11 bases at V and 5 bases at J, with 14 bases in the middle. From germline, CDR1 is KGHDR and CDR2 SFDVKD. The CDR3 sequence is CASLGGGTGELFF. CDR3 DNA sequence: TGTGCCAGCTTGGGAGGGGGAACCGGGGAGCTGTTTTTT.

The V and J genes are TRBV7-9 and TRBJ2-7, with D perhaps matching TRBD2 (6 bases). V was shortened by 3 bases and J by 1 base, with 22 bases between the two germline ends. This CDR3 has 18 residues. Looked up from germline, CDR1 is SEHNR and CDR2 is FQNEAQ (reference sequence). The CDR3 spells CASSFHLNGRALSYEQYV. CDR3 coding DNA: TGTGCCAGCAGCTTTCATCTGAACGGGAGAGCTCTTTCCTACGAGCAGTACGTC.

In regard to this clonotype: The conserved closing phenylalanine or tryptophan is absent in this CDR3, likely reflecting a read error. Because the CDR3's place on the DNA is in doubt, the DNA is left out and the CDR3 is given as listed by TCRdb. The V call is TRBV9, the J call TRBJ2-3; the DNA was not compared with TRBD1, the D call given in the table. The CDR3 spans 13 amino acids, including both terminal residues. The germline gives CDR1 SGDLS, CDR2 YYNGEE. CDR3 sequence: CASRAGASGIEYL.

V gene TRBV7-9 combines with J gene TRBJ1-4, with D hard to call. V dropped 4 bases and J dropped 16 bases, with 22 bases sitting between them. This CDR3 has 14 amino acids. Germline CDR1 is SEHNR and CDR2 is FQNEAQ (reference sequence). This chain's CDR3 is CASSSKGRNNEQFF. CDR3 sequence (DNA): TGTGCCAGCAGCTCGAAAGGGCGTAACAATGAGCAGTTTTTT.

V and J are TRBV20-1 and TRBJ1-2; D ambiguous. The CDR3 consists of 10 residues. V was trimmed by 5 bases and J by 3 bases, leaving 4 bases between them. Germline loops: CDR1 DFQATT, CDR2 SNEGSKA (reference sequence). CDR3: CSALDYGYTF. The CDR3 DNA is TGCAGTGCTCTAGACTATGGCTACACCTTC.

The sample holds one count of this clonotype. At one end, the junction sequence differs from germline, possibly due to a read error. The chain recombines TRBV19 with TRBJ2-3, with a possible D match to TRBD2 (6 bases). Germline V gene sequence: CDR1 LNHDA, CDR2 SQIVND (reference sequence). This CDR3 spans 15 amino acids. As DNA, the CDR3 is TGTGCCAGCAGCGGTCCAGGGACTCACACAAATGCGCAGTATTTC. Amino acids: CASSGPGTHTNAQYF. Full variable domain (missing parts from reference TRBV19 and TRBJ2-3): DGGITQSPKYLFRKEGQNVTLSCEQNLNHDAMYWYRQDPGQGLRLIYYSQIVNDFQKGDIAEGYSVSREKKESFPLTVTSAQKNPTAFYLCASSGPGTHTNAQYFGPGTRLTVL.

A word on this clonotype: At one boundary the junction diverges from the germline segment, which might be a read error. The genes are TRBV9 and TRBJ2-3; D could derive from TRBD1 or TRBD2 (5 bases each). CDR3 length equals 13 residues. CDR1 SGDLS and CDR2 YYNGEE come from the germline V gene. DNA of the CDR3: TGTGCCAGCGGGGACGGGTCAGATACGCAGCAGTTTTTT. Protein sequence: CASGDGSDTQQFF.

This chain links TRBV13 with TRBJ2-1; 7 positions agree with TRBD1. The CDR3 runs to 15 residues. V was pared by 6 bases and J by 7 bases, with 12 bases of the junction left unmatched. Germline CDR1 reads PRHDT; CDR2 reads FYEKMQ (reference sequence). The CDR3 nucleotides are TGTGCCAGCAGTGATGGGCAGGGGGAATGGAATGAGCAGTTCTTC. Translated, it gives CASSDGQGEWNEQFF.

A remark on this clonotype: The missing conserved phenylalanine or tryptophan at the end of this CDR3 makes a read error likely. The CDR3 sequence is CASSGAGANTEAFC. The DNA for the CDR3 is TGTGCCAGCAGCGGCGCAGGCGCGAACACTGAAGCTTTCTGT. This rearrangement joins TRBV2 to TRBJ1-1; D remains ambiguous. Per the germline V gene, CDR1 is SNHLY and CDR2 is FYNNEI. V was pared by 6 bases and J by 1 base, with 12 bases between. The length of the CDR3 is 14 residues.

As regards this clonotype: One end of the junction fails to match germline, which may point to a read error. CDR3 coding DNA: TGTGCCAGCAGGGAAGGGGACAGAGGCACGCACTATTTC. Its protein product is CASREGDRGTHYF. The V gene is TRBV7-3, the J gene TRBJ2-3; the match to TRBD1 covers 7 bases. The CDR3 consists of 13 residues. CDR1 and CDR2 (germline): SGHTA, FQGTGA.

This clonotype has only one observation. Its ends do not fully match the called genes, so a read error is possible. The chain is built from TRBV7-3 and TRBJ1-1, with D maybe TRBD1 (6 bases). CDR1 is SGHTA and CDR2 is FQGTGA in the germline V gene. This CDR3 spans 15 amino acids. CDR3 amino acids: CASSLNGTWDIEGFF. CDR3 nucleotide sequence: TGTGCCAGCAGTTTAAACGGGACATGGGACATTGAAGGTTTCTTT.

The sample holds one count of this clonotype. The V and J genes are TRBV2 and TRBJ2-7, with D unclear. The length of the CDR3 is 12 residues. CDR1 SNHLY and CDR2 FYNNEI come from the germline V gene. The V end lost 5 bases, the J end lost 2 bases, and 7 bases lay between the germline ends. The CDR3 sequence is CASSPSAYEQYF. The CDR3 DNA reads as TGTGCCAGCAGTCCCTCAGCCTACGAGCAGTACTTC.

In its sample, this clonotype was seen a few times. The V gene is TRBV7-6, the J gene TRBJ2-1; either TRBD1 or TRBD2 may fit D (5 bases each). Germline V gene data show CDR1 as SGHVS and CDR2 as FNYEAQ. This CDR3 has 16 amino acids. Trimming pared 0 bases from V and 11 bases from J, leaving 20 bases between. CDR3 sequence (DNA): TGTGCCAGCAGCTTAGCCCACGGGACGAGAGAGACCCAGCAGTTCTTC. This encodes CASSLAHGTRETQQFF.

J is TRBJ1-4 and V is TRBV5-6, with 9 positions matching TRBD1. The CDR3 is 16 residues long. V shed 0 bases and J 5 bases; nucleotides not matched to a gene: 5. The germline V gene encodes CDR1 SGHDT and CDR2 YYEEEE. The CDR3 reads CASSLETGQGNEKLFF. The CDR3, as DNA: TGTGCCAGCAGCTTGGAGACGGGACAGGGAAATGAAAAACTGTTTTTT.

The count of this clonotype is one. The conserved phenylalanine or tryptophan normally closing the CDR3 is absent here, so this likely arose from a read error. No DNA is shown, since the ends of the CDR3 on it are uncertain; the CDR3 is the one TCRdb lists. The chain carries TRBV9 and TRBJ1-2. Germline V CDR1 and CDR2: SGDLS, YYNGEE. The CDR3 is 13 amino acids in total, end residues counted. CDR3 sequence reads: CASSAGTTYGDTL.

The rearrangement uses TRBV9 and TRBJ2-3; possibly TRBD2 for D (5 bases). This CDR3 spans 14 amino acids. V dropped 7 bases and J dropped 14 bases, with 26 bases sitting between them. Per the germline V gene, CDR1 is SGDLS and CDR2 is YYNGEE. CDR3: CASGLAGSIHSLYF. As DNA, the CDR3 is TGTGCCAGCGGATTAGCTGGGAGCATTCATTCGTTGTATTTT.

V is TRBV7-8 and J is TRBJ1-5, with unresolved D. Deletions cut 0 bases from V and 16 bases from J, with 22 bases between. Germline V gene sequence: CDR1 SGHVS, CDR2 FQNEAQ. This CDR3 comprises 15 residues. The CDR3 DNA reads as TGTGCCAGCAGCTTAGCGGGCTGGCCCGATACGCAGTATCATTTT. The encoded protein is CASSLAGWPDTQYHF.

The rearrangement links TRBV11-2 to TRBJ1-1; TRBD1 is a possible D gene (5 bases). The germline V gene has CDR1 SGHAT and CDR2 FQNNGV. Trimming pared 5 bases from V and 7 bases from J, leaving 17 bases between. CDR3 size: 14 residues. The CDR3 region has the DNA TGTGCCAGCAGCGTAGTTTGGGGGAGTGGTGAAGCTTTCTTT. Translation gives CASSVVWGSGEAFF.

The chain joins TRBV7-9 to TRBJ2-1, with 7 bases identical to TRBD2. CDR3 length: 16 amino acids. CDR1 is SEHNR and CDR2 is FQNEAQ in the germline V gene (reference sequence). The V and J ends lost 3 bases and 12 bases, in that order; junction bases with no gene match: 17. For the CDR3, the DNA is TGTGCCAGCAGCTTTGCAAGTAGCGGCGGGAGCGATGTGCAGTTCTTC. It encodes CASSFASSGGSDVQFF.